The 9 T cell receptor beta chains below all came from one sample that was sequenced in a study of CD8 T cells in ankylosing spondylitis. TCRdb used MiXCR to reprocess the 5' RACE reads, holding one entry per CDR3 protein. The table records more than 150,000 distinct CDR3 sequences, over 10% of them present only once. Sequencing was carried out using blood, either unsorted or a sorted T cell fraction (not recorded which). The origin of the receptors is a male donor with ankylosing spondylitis or in good health (not recorded which).

This clonotype was seen ten or more times. V and J are TRBV29-1 and TRBJ1-2; 7 bases are shared with TRBD1. Germline V gene sequence: CDR1 SQVTM, CDR2 ANQGSEA. With V trimmed by 7 bases and J by 2 bases, 7 bases remained unmatched. The CDR3 runs to 13 residues. CDR3 amino acids: CSADRASNYGYTF. As DNA, the CDR3 is TGCAGCGCTGACAGGGCTTCCAACTATGGCTACACCTTC.

The chain carries TRBV15 and TRBJ2-1, with 11 bases identical to TRBD2. Looked up from germline, CDR1 is LNHNV and CDR2 is YYDKDF (reference sequence). Trimming took 8 bases from V and 8 from J; bases not matched to a gene: 5. This CDR3 comprises 13 residues. The CDR3 spells CATYSGRGDEQFF. The CDR3 region has the DNA TGTGCCACCTATAGCGGGAGGGGGGATGAGCAGTTCTTC.

This clonotype was seen only a few times. The chain carries TRBV12-3 or TRBV12-4 and TRBJ1-2; D might be TRBD1 (6 bases). The CDR3 consists of 13 residues. V was shortened by 7 bases and J by 8 bases, with 17 bases between the two germline ends. The CDR3 region has the DNA TGTGCCAGCACCCTCTCGGAGGGGGTCGGCTACACCTTC. This codes for CASTLSEGVGYTF.

This clonotype was picked up a small number of times. The V gene is TRBV27, the J gene TRBJ2-7; D is ambiguous. The V gene's germline CDR1 is MNHEY and CDR2 SMNVEV (reference sequence). V lost 4 bases and J lost 6, with 19 bases in between. The CDR3 loop spans 15 amino acids. Here the CDR3 DNA reads TGTGCCAGCAGTTCGATAAGTGCCCATCCCAGCGAGCAGTACTTC. This translates into CASSSISAHPSEQYF.

This clonotype has at least ten counts. This sequence joins TRBV5-1 and TRBJ2-4, with a weak D call TRBD2 (6 bases). The germline V and J ends were trimmed by 0 bases and 3 bases, with 10 bases remaining between them. The CDR3 length is 15 residues. CDR1 is SGHRS and CDR2 is YFSETQ in the germline V gene. CDR3 DNA: TGCGCCAGCAGCTTGGGACTAGAGGGCAAAAACATTCAGTACTTC. Translating it yields CASSLGLEGKNIQYF.

This clonotype was counted between two and nine times. CDR3 amino acids: CASSATGGNTGELFF. CDR3 in DNA: TGTGCCAGCAGCGCGACAGGAGGTAACACCGGGGAGCTGTTTTTT. The chain uses TRBV9 and TRBJ2-2; D possibly corresponds to TRBD1 (6 bases). Germline V lookup: CDR1 SGDLS, CDR2 YYNGEE. CDR3 length: 15 amino acids. The germline V and J ends were trimmed by 3 bases and 2 bases, with 11 bases remaining between them.

This clonotype was found a few times. V and J are TRBV12-3 or TRBV12-4 and TRBJ2-3, with 10 bases that match TRBD2. The CDR3 runs 15 residues. The ends lost 5 bases at V and 4 bases at J; junction bases unmatched: 6. The CDR3 region is CASSMLAGVPDTQYF. The CDR3 DNA sequence: TGTGCCAGCAGTATGCTAGCGGGAGTCCCAGATACGCAGTATTTT.

This clonotype has more than one count but fewer than ten. V is TRBV6-4 and J is TRBJ1-4; D possibly corresponds to TRBD1 (5 bases). V lost 0 bases and J lost 5, with 10 bases in between. This CDR3 is built from 15 residues. The germline gives CDR1 MRHNA, CDR2 SNTAGT. This chain's CDR3 is CASSDSQRQNEKLFF. The CDR3 DNA follows: TGTGCCAGCAGTGACTCCCAGCGACAGAATGAAAAACTGTTTTTT.

This clonotype was counted between two and nine times. This chain links TRBV27 with TRBJ2-3, with 11 bases lining up with TRBD2. This CDR3 region has 16 residues. Germline V CDR1 and CDR2: MNHEY, SMNVEV (reference sequence). With V trimmed by 5 bases and J by 2 bases, 6 bases remained unmatched. The chain's CDR3 is CASSPLAGGTTDTQYF. As DNA, the CDR3 is TGTGCCAGCAGTCCCCTAGCGGGAGGCACCACAGATACGCAGTATTTT.